What follows describes a single T cell receptor (beta chain). Its antigen target is currently unknown. One base away there is no much larger clone; base qualities are not given. The entry originates in a study of T cells in Graves' hyperthyroidism and ophthalmopathy (dated by TCRdb to about 2019). Some background on the complete study: Peripheral blood was collected at initial diagnosis, before any treatment. To identify distinguishing TCR V-J signatures, a discovery cohort of 90 to 100 patients was used, comprising 43 with Graves' ophthalmopathy and around 60 with stable Graves' hyperthyroidism. Prospective prediction of ophthalmopathy was tested in an independent validation cohort of approximately 18 hyperthyroidism patients and 15 to 17 patients who later progressed to ophthalmopathy. The 100 discovery patients were randomly divided into training and test sets at a 7:3 ratio. In about 6 Graves' hyperthyroidism patients, the study also compared T-cell repertoires from thyroid tissue with T-cell repertoires from blood. After sampling, hyperthyroidism patients received methimazole starting at 30 mg daily, and ophthalmopathy patients received high-dose intravenous methylprednisolone. The paper reports TCR Vbeta CDR3 sequencing of some 140 peripheral blood samples: around 45 ophthalmopathy, about 75 hyperthyroidism and roughly 17 progressor patients.

Amplification of TCR beta CDR3 regions was carried out from RNA transcripts. The first round of RT-PCR for the TCR CDR3 was performed with the HTBI primer set and the Qiagen OneStep RT-PCR kit. Libraries were constructed in a second round of multiplex PCR, after which size selection and purification were performed. Sequencing of the libraries was done on an Illumina HiSeq2000 using paired-end 100 bp reads. The original pipeline was this. Raw data were processed with SOAPnuke, discarding reads with adapters, uncalled bases, mean Phred below 15, or no exact constant-primer or identifier match. COPE v1.2.5 was used to merge the high-quality paired reads, and each unique nucleotide sequence was defined as a clonotype. Clonotypes were aligned to IMGT TRBV, TRBD and TRBJ reference segments using MiTCR v1.1. Only V-J combinations with frequency above 0.0001, covering about 99% of repertoires, were analysed. A TCS score was defined as the ratio between F50 (clonal expansion) and ExV (chaos), using BLOSUM62-based TCRdist between CDR3 peptides within each V-J. Welch's t-statistics and random forest reduced roughly 530 V-J features to 10 to 15, which were used in a naive Bayes classifier (R e1071). TCRdb redid the processing of the public reads, applying fastp at Q25 and MiXCR, and retained in-frame beta chains. CDR3 protein duplicates are merged, each entry listing the most common genes and DNA. The V and J calls and clone size are TCRdb's, not the authors'. This sample gives 300,000 or so distinct CDR3 sequences in total; roughly 15% of them show up just once. Jointly, the top ten make up approximately 35% of the sample.

Stable Graves' hyperthyroidism was defined as no progression to ophthalmopathy during 18 months of follow-up. Hyperthyroidism patients were aged 18 to 65 years and newly diagnosed, with disease duration of less than 2 months. Any patient with an uncontrolled infection, another autoimmune disease, pregnancy or lactation was excluded. Diagnoses were established on the basis of clinical symptoms, serum thyroxine and TRAb, thyroid ultrasound, and orbital computed tomography. PBMCs were separated from roughly 10 ml of fresh peripheral blood using Ficoll-Paque density gradient centrifugation. Total RNA was extracted with Trizol reagent, and quality was checked on an Agilent 2100 Bioanalyzer. Sequences SGDLS (CDR1) and YYNGEE (CDR2) are obtained from the germline V gene. Its CDR3 holds 15 amino acids, cysteine through phenylalanine. Solely the CDR3 DNA is kept, with 45 bases framed from the first base. Here V drops 3 bases and J drops 3 bases, and the junction holds 6 bases not matched to any gene.

Paper-wide results and their limitations: Ophthalmopathy was separated from stable hyperthyroidism by a 13 V-J signature model, with approximately 89% sensitivity and about 81% specificity obtained in cross-validation and 80%/75% obtained in testing. Sample size was not statistically predetermined, and blinding of investigators to group allocation was not performed. Most expanded thyroid clonotypes (frequency above 0.001) were also detected in blood, a finding suggesting that blood repertoires may reflect thyroid immune responses. In validation, the model predicted progression to ophthalmopathy with around 71% sensitivity and approximately 72% specificity, a median of about six months before onset.

The chain links TRBV9 with TRBJ2-5; the central 9 bases match TRBD1. Sequencing input: blood. This TCR was recovered from a man aged 25-45 years with Graves' hyperthyroidism. The CDR3 sequence is CASSGTDRGEETQYF. The sequenced DNA: TGTGCCAGCAGCGGGACTGACAGGGGGGAAGAGACCCAGTACTTC.